The 21 T cell receptor beta chains in this list originate from one sample, sequenced in a study of cytomegalovirus exposure and HLA in healthy donors. The PCR had 60 Vbeta and 13 Jbeta primers. Libraries were prepared by immunoSEQ multiplex PCR; TCRdb keeps only in-frame clonotypes and omits some of them. The data hold 95,000 to 150,000 clones, with more than 70% observed a single time. Sample: PBMCs. Receptors were obtained from a man over 45 in good health and CMV-seronegative.

This sequence joins TRBV10-3 and TRBJ1-1, with no clear D. V shed 7 bases and J shed 4 bases, with 13 bases lying between them. CDR1 is ENHRY, CDR2 SYGVKD, per germline. There are 13 residues in the CDR3. The CDR3 DNA sequence: TGTGCCATCAAATACGGAGGTCTCACTGAAGCTTTCTTT. Protein sequence: CAIKYGGLTEAFF.

This chain uses TRBV11-2 with TRBJ2-1; maybe TRBD2 (6 bases). V was shortened by 5 bases and J by 10 bases, with 9 bases between the two germline ends. The CDR3 runs to 11 residues. CDR1 is SGHAT and CDR2 is FQNNGV in the germline V gene. Here the CDR3 reads CASSPGLEQFF. The CDR3 DNA reads TGTGCCAGCAGCCCAGGACTAGAGCAGTTCTTC.

Regarding this clone: Distinct nucleotide sequences in the sample also encode this CDR3. The V and J genes are TRBV7-2 and TRBJ2-7; perhaps TRBD1 as D (6 bases). The germline V gene has CDR1 SGHTA and CDR2 FQGNSA. V lost 5 bases and J 7 bases, leaving 9 bases between the germline ends. CDR3 size: 11 residues. CDR3 amino acids: CASSHTGEQYF. The CDR3 nucleotides read TGTGCCAGCAGCCATACAGGGGAGCAGTACTTC.

The chain combines TRBV21-1 with TRBJ1-2; the table calls TRBD1, which could not be checked here. TRBV21-1 is classified as a pseudogene. There are 16 residues in the CDR3. The CDR3 here is CASSRKSRDRDLGYTF. CDR3 nucleotide sequence: TGTGCCAGCAGCAGAAAAAGTCGGGACAGGGACTTAGGGTACACCTTC.

This rearrangement joins TRBV18 to TRBJ2-2; possible D gene TRBD1, 5 bases. Trimming took off 4 bases at V and 0 bases at J, with 12 bases between the two ends. This CDR3 is built from 16 residues. From germline, CDR1 is KGHSH and CDR2 LQKENI. The CDR3: CASSRGSDTNTGELFF. Written as DNA, the CDR3 is TGTGCCAGCTCACGAGGATCGGACACGAACACCGGGGAGCTGTTTTTT.

V is TRBV10-3 and J is TRBJ2-3; TRBD1 aligns across 11 bases. Germline-derived CDR1 and CDR2 are ENHRY and SYGVKD. The CDR3 is 15 amino acids. Losses at the gene ends were 6 bases for V and 4 bases for J; bases not matched to a gene: 6. CDR3 protein: CAISGDRGKSDTQYF. CDR3 coding DNA: TGTGCCATCAGCGGGGACAGGGGGAAATCAGATACGCAGTATTTT.

The CDR3: CASMTELNTEAFF. The CDR3 DNA sequence: TGCGCCAGCATGACAGAACTGAACACTGAAGCTTTCTTT. This chain uses TRBV5-1 with TRBJ1-1; tentatively, D is TRBD1 (5 bases). V lost 6 bases to trimming and J lost 0 bases, with 9 bases between them. The CDR3 spans 13 residues. Germline CDR1 SGHRS, CDR2 YFSETQ. The complete variable domain, with remaining parts taken from reference TRBV5-1 and TRBJ1-1, reads KAGVTQTPRYLIKTRGQQVTLSCSPISGHRSVSWYQQTPGQGLQFLFEYFSETQRNKGNFPGRFSGRQFSNSRSEMNVSTLELGDSALYLCASMTELNTEAFFGQGTRLTVV.

This rearrangement joins TRBV4-3 to TRBJ1-1, with D perhaps TRBD1 (5 bases). Trimming took off 4 bases at V and 1 base at J, with 7 bases between the two ends. Germline V gene lookup returns CDR1 LGHNA and CDR2 YSLEER. CDR3 size: 13 residues. CDR3 sequence: CASSLGQNTEAFF. CDR3 coding DNA: TGCGCCAGCAGCCTCGGACAGAACACTGAAGCTTTCTTT.

The chain recombines TRBV9 with TRBJ2-2, with 11 nucleotides matching TRBD2. Germline CDR1 is SGDLS and CDR2 is YYNGEE. The CDR3 runs to 17 residues. J was trimmed by 6 bases and V by 2 bases; bases with no gene match: 9. Here the CDR3 DNA reads TGTGCCAGCAGCGTTAGCGTCCGGACTAGCGGGCCCGGGGAGCTGTTTTTT. Translated: CASSVSVRTSGPGELFF.

This chain uses TRBV28 with TRBJ2-7; tentatively, D is TRBD2 (5 bases). The CDR3 is 12 residues long. Trimming shortened V by 3 bases and J by 7 bases, and 10 bases separated the two germline ends. The V gene's germline CDR1 is MDHEN and CDR2 SYDVKM. The CDR3 is CASSFRGKEQYF. DNA for the CDR3: TGTGCCAGCAGTTTCCGGGGAAAGGAGCAGTACTTC.

V usage is TRBV6-5 and J usage is TRBJ2-7; D is unresolved. This CDR3 has 14 amino acids. Trimming took off 6 bases at V and 6 bases at J, with 18 bases between the two ends. Germline V gene lookup returns CDR1 MNHEY and CDR2 SVGAGI. The CDR3 region is CASRKQVSTCEQYF. The CDR3 region has the DNA TGTGCCAGCAGAAAGCAGGTTTCGACGTGCGAGCAGTACTTC.

The chain links TRBV5-4 to TRBJ2-3, with D perhaps matching TRBD2 (5 bases). This CDR3 has 16 residues. V lost 1 base and J lost 0, with 12 bases in between. The germline CDR1 and CDR2 sequences are SGHNT and YYREEE (reference sequence). As DNA, the CDR3 is TGTGCCAGCAGCTTGACGGCTAGCCTTAGCACAGATACGCAGTATTTT. It encodes CASSLTASLSTDTQYF.

This clone was detected a few times. V usage is TRBV30 and J usage is TRBJ1-5; D gene unclear. The V gene's germline CDR1 is GTSNPN and CDR2 SVGIG (reference sequence). This CDR3 has 16 amino acids. Trimming left V 0 bases short and J 9 bases short, with 21 bases between. The CDR3 region is CAWSVPTVAPAGPQHF. The CDR3, as DNA: TGTGCCTGGAGTGTACCTACTGTTGCCCCTGCCGGGCCCCAGCATTTT.

This clone was observed a handful of times. A junction end diverges from the germline sequence, so it may reflect a read error. This sequence joins TRBV5-1 and TRBJ2-1, with 8 bases identical to TRBD1. CDR1 and CDR2 (germline): SGHRS, YFSETQ. The CDR3 runs to 12 residues. This CDR3 is CASHDPGQEPFF. The CDR3 DNA sequence: TGCGCCAGCCACGACCCGGGACAGGAGCCGTTCTTC.

The chain joins TRBV7-3 to TRBJ2-1; the match to TRBD2 covers 11 bases. The junction had 1 base not matched to a gene; V was cut back by 3 bases and J by 6 bases. Looked up from germline, CDR1 is SGHTA and CDR2 is FQGTGA. The CDR3 has 14 residues. The CDR3 nucleotides are TGTGCCAGCAGCTTGGGACTAGCGGCCAATGAGCAGTTCTTC. It specifies CASSLGLAANEQFF.

The CDR3 nucleotides read TGTGCCAGCACTCAAAGTGGAGGACTTCGAACCGGGGAGCTGTTTTTT. Translation: CASTQSGGLRTGELFF. This sequence joins TRBV14 and TRBJ2-2; D possibly corresponds to TRBD2 (5 bases). The CDR3 has 16 amino acids. Germline CDR1 SGHDN, CDR2 FVKESK. Trimming left V 7 bases short and J 5 bases short, with 20 bases between.

V gene TRBV6-5 combines with J gene TRBJ1-2; 11 bases fit TRBD1. V lost 0 bases and J lost 2; bases outside the gene matches: 2. This CDR3 is 16 amino acids long. Germline CDR1 is MNHEY and CDR2 is SVGAGI. The CDR3 nucleotides read TGTGCCAGCAGTTACTCAAGGACAGGGGGCAACTATGGCTACACCTTC. Encoded protein: CASSYSRTGGNYGYTF.

The chain joins TRBV5-1 to TRBJ2-3; D might be TRBD2 (6 bases). The CDR3 covers 14 residues. CDR1 is SGHRS and CDR2 is YFSETQ in the germline V gene. The V end was cut by 7 bases, the J end by 2 bases, with 14 bases between. CDR3 coding DNA: TGCGCCAGCGTCCCGGGACTCACCACAGATACGCAGTATTTT. It yields the protein CASVPGLTTDTQYF.

The rearrangement joins TRBV7-2 to TRBJ1-6, with no clear D. This CDR3 is built from 17 residues. Germline CDR1 is SGHTA and CDR2 is FQGNSA. The V gene lost 5 bases and the J gene lost 8 bases, with 22 bases spanning the gap. The CDR3 sequence is CASSPRGATRGDSPLHF. The CDR3 region has the DNA TGTGCCAGCAGCCCCCGGGGAGCCACGAGAGGAGATTCACCCCTCCACTTT.

The V and J genes are TRBV19 and TRBJ1-5, with D possibly matching TRBD1 (5 bases). V lost 1 base and J 5 bases, leaving 12 bases between the germline ends. The CDR3 is made up of 15 amino acids. CDR1 LNHDA and CDR2 SQIVND come from the germline V gene (reference sequence). The CDR3 sequence is CASSIGGWGDQPQHF. CDR3 sequence (DNA): TGTGCCAGTAGTATAGGGGGCTGGGGGGATCAGCCCCAGCATTTT.

This clone was counted once. This chain connects TRBV7-9 to TRBJ1-5, with 7 positions matching TRBD1. With V trimmed by 5 bases and J by 7 bases, 5 bases remained unmatched. Germline V gives CDR1 SEHNR, CDR2 FQNEAQ (reference sequence). The CDR3 runs 13 residues. CDR3 sequence: CASSGYRGQPQHF. Here the CDR3 DNA reads TGTGCCAGCAGCGGATACAGGGGACAGCCCCAGCATTTT.